A single sample gave rise to the 13 T cell receptor beta chains below, sequenced in a study of T cell changes during pregnancy in multiple sclerosis. TCRdb's copy holds only in-frame clones and misses some; the assay was immunoSEQ multiplex PCR. In the table there are 73,000 or so clones, under 95% of which are singletons. The sequencing here drew on peripheral blood, taken in the second trimester of pregnancy. The receptors here all came from a female donor with multiple sclerosis, enrolled in a pregnancy study.

The chain is built from TRBV7-2 and TRBJ1-5; 8 positions match TRBD1. Unmatched junction bases numbered 2, after V lost 4 bases and J lost 3 bases. Germline V gene lookup returns CDR1 SGHTA and CDR2 FQGNSA. This CDR3 has 14 amino acids. The CDR3 DNA follows: TGTGCCAGCAGCTACAGGGGGACCAATCAGCCCCAGCATTTT. Its protein is CASSYRGTNQPQHF.

This clone is a singleton in its sample. The chain couples TRBV15 to TRBJ1-1; 7 nucleotides agree with TRBD1. The ends lost 2 bases at V and 6 bases at J; junction bases unmatched: 3. Germline V gives CDR1 LNHNV, CDR2 YYDKDF (reference sequence). The CDR3 loop spans 13 amino acids. The CDR3 nucleotides read TGTGCCACCAGCAGAACAAGGGGGCCTGAAGCTTTCTTT. This encodes CATSRTRGPEAFF.

V gene TRBV9 combines with J gene TRBJ1-1; no firm D call. The CDR3 spans 8 residues. CDR1 SGDLS and CDR2 YYNGEE come from the germline V gene. Trimming took off 4 bases at V and 11 bases at J, with 3 bases between the two ends. For the CDR3, the DNA is TGTGCCAGCAGCCCGGCTTTCTTT. Its protein is CASSPAFF.

In this sample, this clone turned up once. The J gene is TRBJ2-3, the V gene TRBV11-2; perhaps TRBD1 as D (5 bases). This CDR3 spans 15 amino acids. Germline V gene lookup returns CDR1 SGHAT and CDR2 FQNNGV. Trimming removed 1 base at V and 4 bases at J, with 12 bases between. The CDR3: CASSLVKQDPDTQYF. The CDR3 nucleotides are TGTGCCAGCAGCTTAGTTAAACAGGATCCAGATACGCAGTATTTT.

The rearrangement links TRBV27 to TRBJ2-7; 9 bases match TRBD1. CDR1 and CDR2 (germline): MNHEY, SMNVEV (reference sequence). The CDR3 runs 14 residues. Unmatched junction bases numbered 6, after V lost 3 bases and J lost 6 bases. As DNA, the CDR3 is TGTGCCAGCAGTTTTCGGGACAGGGTTGGCGAGCAGTACTTC. Protein product: CASSFRDRVGEQYF.

The chain recombines TRBV4-3 with TRBJ1-2; no clear D. V was clipped by 4 bases and J by 4 bases, with 16 bases between them. Germline CDR1 and CDR2: LGHNA and YSLEER. The CDR3 runs 15 residues. As DNA, the CDR3 is TGCGCCAGCAGCCCCGGTCAATGGGAGGCCTATGGCTACACCTTC. It specifies CASSPGQWEAYGYTF.

This clone has just one count. This chain connects TRBV15 to TRBJ1-2; no definite D call. Trimming removed 3 bases from V and 5 bases from J, with 16 bases in between. CDR3 length equals 15 residues. Germline V gene data show CDR1 as LNHNV and CDR2 as YYDKDF (reference sequence). CDR3 nucleotides: TGTGCCACCAGCAGGAGGCAGGCAACGGGGTATGGCTACACCTTC. It specifies CATSRRQATGYGYTF.

The chain is built from TRBV7-6 and TRBJ2-7; tentatively, D is TRBD2 (7 bases). Trimming left V 0 bases short and J 6 bases short, with 18 bases between. This CDR3 region has 16 residues. Looked up from germline, CDR1 is SGHVS and CDR2 is FNYEAQ. CDR3 DNA: TGTGCCAGCAGCTTAGCCGCGGGCGGGGGCACTTCCGAGCAGTACTTC. Translated, it gives CASSLAAGGGTSEQYF.

This sequence joins TRBV12-2 and TRBJ1-2. TRBV12-2 is a documented pseudogene. This CDR3 region has 13 residues. Here the CDR3 DNA reads TGTGCAAGTCGCTTAGACTCTTCCTATGGCTACACCTTC. This gives the protein CASRLDSSYGYTF.

The rearrangement links TRBV7-2 to TRBJ1-4; 7 bases are a match to TRBD1. This CDR3 spans 15 amino acids. The germline gives CDR1 SGHTA, CDR2 FQGNSA. V shed 5 bases and J 5 bases; nucleotides not matched to a gene: 8. Here the CDR3 DNA reads TGTGCCAGCAGCATCCGAGGGGGCGCAAATGAAAAACTGTTTTTT. Translation: CASSIRGGANEKLFF.

The V call is TRBV19, the J call TRBJ2-3; 7 bases line up with TRBD1. J lost 3 bases, V lost 6 bases, and 12 bases had no gene match. There are 16 residues in the CDR3. Germline V gene lookup returns CDR1 LNHDA and CDR2 SQIVND (reference sequence). The CDR3 nucleotides read TGTGCCAGTAGCCTTCTCGGACAGGTAGTAACAGATACGCAGTATTTT. This encodes CASSLLGQVVTDTQYF.

The chain uses TRBV25-1 and TRBJ2-4, with D possibly matching TRBD1 (6 bases). The CDR3 covers 17 residues. The V end lost 2 bases, the J end lost 3 bases, and 17 bases lay between the germline ends. Germline values: CDR1 MGHDK, CDR2 SYGVNS. CDR3 bases: TGTGCCAGCAGTGAAGTTAACAGGGTGGCGGACAAAAACATTCAGTACTTC. It codes for CASSEVNRVADKNIQYF.

This chain joins TRBV23-1 and TRBJ1-2, with unresolved D. TRBV23-1 is placed among ORFs of uncertain function. The CDR3 has 13 amino acids. V lost 6 bases, J lost 3 bases, and 11 bases lay in between. The CDR3 DNA reads as TGCGCCAGCAGACCCGGGTCGGACTATGGCTACACCTTC. Encoded protein: CASRPGSDYGYTF.